This passage covers 19 T cell receptor beta chains from one sample sequenced in a study of blood T cell repertoires in COVID-19. Sequenced by immunoSEQ multiplex PCR; TCRdb stores in-frame clones only, minus some. The sample lists about 200,000 clones, 88% occurring once. Source material: peripheral blood. The source of these receptors is a human donor in a cohort sampled during active COVID-19.

V is TRBV5-4 and J is TRBJ2-1; 7 nucleotides match TRBD1. With 3 bases clipped from V and 5 bases from J, the junction kept 8 bases outside the gene matches. This CDR3 spans 15 amino acids. Germline V gene data show CDR1 as SGHNT and CDR2 as YYREEE (reference sequence). CDR3: CASSSRGNQNNEQFF. CDR3 bases: TGTGCCAGCAGCTCCAGGGGGAATCAAAACAATGAGCAGTTCTTC.

The CDR3 here is CASSLGAGENTDTQYF. CDR3 nucleotides: TGTGCCAGCAGCTTAGGTGCGGGGGAGAACACAGATACGCAGTATTTT. The chain uses TRBV7-8 and TRBJ2-3; 7 bases are a match to TRBD2. The length of the CDR3 is 16 residues. Germline lookup yields CDR1 SGHVS and CDR2 FQNEAQ. V dropped 1 base and J dropped 2; count of bases not matched to a gene: 6.

The rearrangement uses TRBV11-2 and TRBJ2-3; no definite D call. Deletions cut 4 bases from V and 0 bases from J, with 11 bases between. CDR3 length equals 15 residues. CDR1 and CDR2 (germline): SGHAT, FQNNGV. CDR3 sequence (DNA): TGTGCCAGCAGCTCCCGGTCCCTTAGCACAGATACGCAGTATTTT. Translation: CASSSRSLSTDTQYF.

The CDR3 loop is CATSRGVQTEYSEQFF. The CDR3 bases are TGTGCCACCAGCAGAGGTGTCCAGACTGAATACTCTGAGCAGTTCTTC. The V gene is TRBV15, the J gene TRBJ2-1; D remains ambiguous. CDR1 and CDR2 from the germline V gene are LNHNV and YYDKDF (reference sequence). Trimming left V 1 base short and J 9 bases short, with 19 bases between. The CDR3 has 16 residues.

The chain is built from TRBV9 and TRBJ1-2, with D possibly matching TRBD1 (6 bases). With 0 bases removed from V and 1 base from J, the gap between germline ends came to 10 bases. CDR3 length equals 15 residues. The germline gives CDR1 SGDLS, CDR2 YYNGEE. The CDR3, as DNA: TGTGCCAGCAGCGTAGGGGCAGGGGTTAACTATGGCTACACCTTC. Protein sequence: CASSVGAGVNYGYTF.

This sequence joins TRBV6-1 and TRBJ1-1, with a weak D call TRBD1 (5 bases). This CDR3 has 15 residues. From germline, CDR1 is MNHNS and CDR2 SASEGT. V lost 3 bases and J lost 1, with 12 bases in between. CDR3 DNA sequence: TGTGCCAGCAGTGATGGGGCCGCGGCGAACACTGAAGCTTTCTTT. Its translation is CASSDGAAANTEAFF.

The chain has TRBV6-5 and TRBJ1-2, with a possible D match to TRBD1 (6 bases). The CDR3 spans 13 residues. The V gene lost 8 bases and the J gene lost 4 bases, with 14 bases spanning the gap. The germline V gene has CDR1 MNHEY and CDR2 SVGAGI. CDR3: CASGRQGPYGYTF. The CDR3 coding sequence is TGTGCCAGCGGAAGGCAGGGGCCCTATGGCTACACCTTC.

The V and J genes are TRBV18 and TRBJ2-3; tentatively, D is TRBD2 (5 bases). The CDR3 totals 14 residues. V lost 0 bases and J 7 bases, leaving 11 bases between the germline ends. Germline V lookup: CDR1 KGHSH, CDR2 LQKENI. The CDR3 reads CASSPPTSGYTQYF. The CDR3 DNA reads TGTGCCAGCTCACCACCTACTAGTGGGTATACGCAGTATTTT.

The chain is built from TRBV10-3 and TRBJ1-1; D is possibly TRBD1 (6 bases). The CDR3 covers 15 residues. The V and J ends lost 6 bases and 1 base respectively, with 15 bases between them. CDR1 and CDR2 from the germline V gene are ENHRY and SYGVKD. The CDR3 region has the DNA TGTGCCATCAGACTAAACAGGGAAAAGAACACTGAAGCTTTCTTT. Translating gives CAIRLNREKNTEAFF.

This sequence joins TRBV5-1 and TRBJ1-1; the D is unclear. V lost 6 bases and J 5 bases, leaving 14 bases between the germline ends. Germline CDR1 SGHRS, CDR2 YFSETQ. There are 13 residues in the CDR3. The CDR3 DNA reads as TGCGCCAGCACCGACCCACGCGGGACTGAAGCTTTCTTT. This encodes CASTDPRGTEAFF.

The V and J genes are TRBV18 and TRBJ1-2; the D is unclear. V was pared by 3 bases and J by 0 bases, with 11 bases between. Germline V gives CDR1 KGHSH, CDR2 LQKENI. This CDR3 contains 15 residues. CDR3 in amino acids: CASSPSTGTNYGYTF. CDR3 in DNA: TGTGCCAGCTCACCTTCGACGGGGACTAACTATGGCTACACCTTC.

CDR3: CASKAPGTVNSPLHF. The CDR3, as DNA: TGTGCCAGCAAAGCCCCCGGGACAGTCAATTCACCCCTCCACTTT. The chain combines TRBV28 with TRBJ1-6; 7 bases are a match to TRBD1. The CDR3 is made up of 15 amino acids. The trim removed 7 bases at V and 7 bases at J, leaving 10 bases unmatched. In germline, CDR1 is MDHEN, CDR2 SYDVKM.

This chain joins TRBV7-6 and TRBJ2-1, with D tentatively TRBD2 (7 bases). V gave up 1 base and J gave up 10 bases, with 20 bases separating them. Germline CDR1 reads SGHVS; CDR2 reads FNYEAQ. The CDR3 contains 16 residues. CDR3 sequence (DNA): TGTGCCAGCAGCTTAGTCCCGGGGGGCGTTAAGGGGGAGCAGTTCTTC. This encodes CASSLVPGGVKGEQFF. The full variable domain, in which reference TRBV7-6 and TRBJ2-1 provide the parts outside the CDR3, is GAGVSQSPRYKVTKRGQDVALRCDPISGHVSLYWYRQALGQGPEFLTYFNYEAQQDKSGLPNDRFSAERPEGSISTLTIQRTEQRDSAMYRCASSLVPGGVKGEQFFGPGTRLTVL.

The chain is built from TRBV29-1 and TRBJ1-2; 11 nucleotides align to TRBD1. Trimming took 7 bases from V and 4 from J; bases not matched to a gene: 5. Germline CDR1 is SQVTM and CDR2 is ANQGSEA. The CDR3 is made up of 13 amino acids. Here the CDR3 DNA reads TGCAGCGCTCCCGGGACAGGGGGCTATGGCTACACCTTC. Residues: CSAPGTGGYGYTF.

On this clone: A read error may produce the germline difference seen at one junction end. The chain carries TRBV7-2 and TRBJ2-5; a possible D gene is TRBD2 (5 bases). Germline values: CDR1 SGHTA, CDR2 FQGNSA. The length of the CDR3 is 11 residues. The CDR3 bases are TGTGCCAGCAGCTCGTGGGAGACCCAGCACTTC. Its protein is CASSSWETQHF.

This chain uses TRBV7-9 with TRBJ2-3, with TRBD1 matching 9 bases. Trimming took 5 bases from V and 4 from J; bases not matched to a gene: 7. The CDR3 is 15 amino acids. Germline V gene data show CDR1 as SEHNR and CDR2 as FQNEAQ (reference sequence). CDR3 sequence (DNA): TGTGCCAGCAGCCGACAGGGACAGGGAGCAGATACGCAGTATTTT. This codes for CASSRQGQGADTQYF.

The chain has TRBV3-1 (or the pseudogene TRBV3-2) and TRBJ1-2; D gene unclear. This CDR3 spans 14 amino acids. The V end was cut by 1 base, the J end by 4 bases, with 10 bases between. From germline, CDR1 is LGHDT and CDR2 YNNKEL (reference sequence). CDR3 in amino acids: CASSQAPRLYGYTF. Written as DNA, the CDR3 is TGTGCCAGCAGCCAAGCCCCCAGGCTCTATGGCTACACCTTC.

This chain uses TRBV7-2 with TRBJ2-5; 8 bases fit TRBD2. V was clipped by 3 bases and J by 2 bases; unmatched bases: 5. Per germline, CDR1 SGHTA and CDR2 FQGNSA. The length of the CDR3 is 15 residues. Written as DNA, the CDR3 is TGTGCCAGCAGCTTTTCCGGGGGGGCACAAGAGACCCAGTACTTC. Translating gives CASSFSGGAQETQYF.

This CDR3 is CASSLVRAETQYF. The CDR3 bases are TGTGCCAGCAGCTTAGTCAGGGCAGAGACCCAGTACTTC. The chain joins TRBV7-2 to TRBJ2-5, with D maybe TRBD1 (5 bases). The CDR3 sequence is 13 residues long. The germline V gene encodes CDR1 SGHTA and CDR2 FQGNSA. The V end lost 1 base, the J end lost 4 bases, and 7 bases lay between the germline ends.